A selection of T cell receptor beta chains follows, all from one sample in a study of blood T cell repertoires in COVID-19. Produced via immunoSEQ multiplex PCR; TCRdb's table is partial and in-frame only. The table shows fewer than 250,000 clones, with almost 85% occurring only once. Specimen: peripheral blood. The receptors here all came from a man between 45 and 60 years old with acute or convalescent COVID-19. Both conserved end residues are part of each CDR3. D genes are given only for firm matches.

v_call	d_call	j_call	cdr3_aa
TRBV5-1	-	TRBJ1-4	CASSFNPRDTAATNEKLFF
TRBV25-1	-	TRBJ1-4	CASSRDWNEKLFF
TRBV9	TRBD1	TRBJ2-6	CASSVRQGGPGANVLTF
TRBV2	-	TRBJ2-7	CASSEAQVSSYEQYF
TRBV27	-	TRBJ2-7	CASRVRDWGTYEQYF
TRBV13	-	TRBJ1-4	CASSSLAPNGTTNEKLFF
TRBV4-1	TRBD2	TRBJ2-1	CASSQVNIGTIEQFF
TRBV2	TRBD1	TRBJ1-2	CASSLTGGYGYTF
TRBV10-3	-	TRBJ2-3	CAIAGPGMADTQYF
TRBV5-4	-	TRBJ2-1	CASSLRGSTRSSYNEQFF
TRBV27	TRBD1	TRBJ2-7	CASKAGTGSSYEQYF
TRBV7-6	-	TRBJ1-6	CASSLDSLRGSPLHF
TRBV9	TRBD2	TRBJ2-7	CASSATGGPYEQYF
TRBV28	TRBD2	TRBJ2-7	CASSLSGGYEQYF
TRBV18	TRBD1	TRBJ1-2	CASSADREWYGYTF
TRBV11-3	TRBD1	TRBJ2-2	CASTRQGVPLTGELFF
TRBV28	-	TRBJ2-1	CASVIVGGYYNEQFF
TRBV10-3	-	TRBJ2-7	CASGGTAEQYF
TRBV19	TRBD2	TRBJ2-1	CASRDLAGDYNEQFF
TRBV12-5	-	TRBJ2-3	CASGLVAGTDTQYF
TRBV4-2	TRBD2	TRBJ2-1	CASSQRSSGAYNEQFF
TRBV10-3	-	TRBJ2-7	CAISPGKPLYEQYF
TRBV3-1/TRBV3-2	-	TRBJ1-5	CASSQDNGVGQPQHF
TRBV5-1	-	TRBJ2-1	CASSPEVPNPADEQFF
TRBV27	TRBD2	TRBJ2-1	CASSFWRGAGGNEQFF
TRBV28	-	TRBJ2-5	CASSLDDYFSEETQYF
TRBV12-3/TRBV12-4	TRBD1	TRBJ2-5	CASSSTGGETQYF
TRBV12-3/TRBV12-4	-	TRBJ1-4	CASSFQEKLFF
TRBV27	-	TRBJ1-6	CAEGSYNSPLHF
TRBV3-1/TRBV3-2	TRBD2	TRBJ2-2	CASSQDSGITGELFF
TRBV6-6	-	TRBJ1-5	CASSYHPQASNQPQHF
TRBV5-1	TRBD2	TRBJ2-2	CASGILAGGTGELFF
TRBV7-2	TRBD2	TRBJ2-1	CASREGSYNEQFF
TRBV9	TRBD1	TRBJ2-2	CASSPRQGSAGELFF
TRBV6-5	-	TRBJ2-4	CASSSNGAGSIQYF
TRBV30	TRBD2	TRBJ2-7	CAGMTSGGTYEQYF
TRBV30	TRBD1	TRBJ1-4	CAWSIGTVPSAGYEKLFF
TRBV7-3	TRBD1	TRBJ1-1	CASSHRGQGDTEAFF
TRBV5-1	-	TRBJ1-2	CASGPALDSRGGYTF
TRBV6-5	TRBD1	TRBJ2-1	CASSKQGAHGGEQFF
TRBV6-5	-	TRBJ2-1	CATPGGREVCDEQFF
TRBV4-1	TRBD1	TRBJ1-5	CASSSPGTGGIISNQPQHF